Presented here are 2 T cell receptor beta chains from one specimen sequenced in a study of OX40 agonist ivuxolimab in advanced cancers. Library method: the immunoSEQ multiplex PCR assay. TCRdb limited this immuneACCESS table to in-frame rearrangements with V and J called. A share of clones is missing; checked studies link under half to unresolved V genes, and the rest is unexplained. This sample lists roughly 80,000 clones; more than 70% were detected once. In total, the top ten clones hold 2% to 2.5% of the sample. The sequences come from CD4+ or CD8+ T cells sorted from blood, collected in a trial of the OX40 agonist ivuxolimab. The source is an adult with an advanced solid tumor such as melanoma, head and neck, liver or kidney cancer.

V usage is TRBV15 and J usage is TRBJ2-7; possibly TRBD2 for D (6 bases). Between the trimmed V and J ends, which lost 0 bases and 3 bases, there was a span of 12 bases. Germline V lookup: CDR1 LNHNV, CDR2 YYDKDF (reference sequence). This CDR3 has 15 amino acids. CDR3: CATSRDRGSVYEQYF. The CDR3 nucleotides are TGTGCCACCAGCAGAGATCGGGGGAGCGTCTACGAGCAGTACTTC.

CDR3 DNA: TGTGCCAGCAGCTGGAGTGCAGATACGCAGTATTTT. This translates into CASSWSADTQYF. The J gene is TRBJ2-3, the V gene TRBV7-2; no definite D call. The CDR3 spans 12 residues. The V and J ends lost 4 bases and 4 bases respectively, with 6 bases between them. From germline, CDR1 is SGHTA and CDR2 FQGNSA. Variable domain in full (rest from reference TRBV7-2 and TRBJ2-3): GAGVSQSPSNKVTEKGKDVELRCDPISGHTALYWYRQSLGQGLEFLIYFQGNSAPDKSGLPSDRFSAERTGGSVSTLTIQRTQQEDSAVYLCASSWSADTQYFGPGTRLTVL.